This note documents a single TCR beta chain sequence. Its cognate antigen is unknown. A J-beta primer mix and a sample-barcoded 5' primer were used in a second PCR of about 7 to 12 cycles. MiXCR was run by TCRdb on the 5' RACE reads, yielding one entry per CDR3 protein. Of over 1.5 million distinct CDR3 sequences in the sample, just under 50% are singletons; the top ten hold more than 2%. Individuals who donated were healthy Caucasians from Russia aged roughly 6 to 100. The CDR3 totals 14 residues. The V end was cut by 7 bases, the J end by 7 bases, with 17 bases between. Per the germline V gene, CDR1 is MNHNS and CDR2 is SASEGT. This entry comes from a study of blood T cells in healthy people across ages. Study-wide results and caveats: In older individuals, TCR beta diversity per million T cells was lower, falling roughly linearly with age.

The sequence was obtained from a woman aged 40 to 49 in good health. Sequenced: blood. The chain combines TRBV6-1 with TRBJ1-5; D ambiguous. CDR3 coding DNA: TGTGCCAGCAAGCGGTTACCGTTGGGGCAGCCCCAGCATTTT. It encodes CASKRLPLGQPQHF.